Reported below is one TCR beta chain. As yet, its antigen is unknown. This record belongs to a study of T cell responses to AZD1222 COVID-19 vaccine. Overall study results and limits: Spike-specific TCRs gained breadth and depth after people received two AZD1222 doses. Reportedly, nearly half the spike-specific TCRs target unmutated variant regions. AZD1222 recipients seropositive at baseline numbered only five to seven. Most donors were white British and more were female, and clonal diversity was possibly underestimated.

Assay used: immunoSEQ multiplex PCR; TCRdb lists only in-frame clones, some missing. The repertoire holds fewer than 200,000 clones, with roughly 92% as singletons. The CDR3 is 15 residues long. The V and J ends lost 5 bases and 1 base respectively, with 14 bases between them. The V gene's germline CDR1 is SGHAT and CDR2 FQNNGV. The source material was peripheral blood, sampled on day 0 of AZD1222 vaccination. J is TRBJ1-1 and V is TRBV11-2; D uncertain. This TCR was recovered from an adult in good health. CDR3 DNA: TGTGCCAGCAGCCCCCCCCCGGCCAGGAACACTGAAGCTTTCTTT. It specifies CASSPPPARNTEAFF.